Sequencing of this T cell receptor (beta chain) was carried out in a study of T cell changes during pregnancy in multiple sclerosis. Method: immunoSEQ multiplex PCR; TCRdb's copy keeps in-frame clones and lacks some. The sample shows around 63,000 clones, 80% to 95% of them seen only once. Sequencing was performed on peripheral blood, taken in the third trimester of pregnancy. The TCR comes from a female donor in good health, enrolled as a control in a pregnancy study.

The CDR3 loop reads CATAGGSRGGEETQYF. The CDR3 nucleotides are TGTGCCACCGCCGGGGGGTCCCGGGGAGGTGAAGAGACCCAGTACTTC. V usage is TRBV10-3 and J usage is TRBJ2-5; TRBD2 matches at 7 bases. This CDR3 comprises 16 residues. Germline-derived CDR1 and CDR2 are ENHRY and SYGVKD. The V gene end was trimmed by 10 bases and the J gene end by 3 bases; junction bases not matched to a gene: 17.